One and the same sample provided the 5 T cell receptor beta chains below, sequenced in a study of cytomegalovirus exposure and HLA in healthy donors. In the PCR, 60 Vbeta and 13 Jbeta primers were used. Profiling relied on immunoSEQ multiplex PCR, and the TCRdb table lists in-frame clones only, not all of them. The repertoire holds about 200,000 clones, with 65% to 80% as singletons. Material for sequencing was PBMCs. Receptors originate from a girl aged 2 to 10 in good health and CMV-seronegative.

This clone appeared once. The chain joins TRBV7-2 to TRBJ1-1; TRBD1 might be the D (5 bases). Germline V gene sequence: CDR1 SGHTA, CDR2 FQGNSA. The CDR3 spans 15 residues. The V end lost 5 bases, the J end lost 1 base, and 14 bases lay between the germline ends. Written as DNA, the CDR3 is TGTGCCAGCAGCATACAACAGGCCCCGAACACTGAAGCTTTCTTT. The encoded protein is CASSIQQAPNTEAFF.

The chain recombines TRBV13 with TRBJ1-5; 9 bases match TRBD1. The ends lost 5 bases at V and 6 bases at J; junction bases unmatched: 8. The CDR3 is made up of 15 amino acids. CDR1 and CDR2 (germline): PRHDT, FYEKMQ (reference sequence). CDR3 in amino acids: CASSIRTGDSQPQHF. The CDR3 region has the DNA TGTGCCAGCAGCATAAGGACAGGGGATAGTCAGCCCCAGCATTTT.

This sequence joins TRBV4-1 and TRBJ2-7, with a tentative D call TRBD1 (5 bases). Germline V gene sequence: CDR1 MGHRA, CDR2 YSYEKL. The V end was cut by 0 bases, the J end by 2 bases, with 8 bases between. This CDR3 comprises 14 residues. The CDR3 bases are TGCGCCAGCAGCCAAGAAGTAGGGGCCTACGAGCAGTACTTC. This gives the protein CASSQEVGAYEQYF.

The gene calls are TRBV4-1 and TRBJ1-3; weak D call: TRBD1 (5 bases). V gave up 0 bases and J gave up 0 bases, with 18 bases separating them. Germline lookup yields CDR1 MGHRA and CDR2 YSYEKL. CDR3 length: 19 residues. The CDR3 spells CASSQETTGGSISGNTIYF. Here the CDR3 DNA reads TGCGCCAGCAGCCAAGAGACCACGGGGGGGTCAATCTCTGGAAACACCATATATTTT.

The chain couples TRBV6-1 to TRBJ1-2; D is unclear. This CDR3 is built from 15 residues. The germline V gene encodes CDR1 MNHNS and CDR2 SASEGT. The V and J ends lost 2 bases and 10 bases respectively, with 20 bases between them. In DNA, the CDR3 is TGTGCCAGCAGTGAAAGCGTGAGCGGTCCTGATGCCTACACCTTC. It yields the protein CASSESVSGPDAYTF.